Reported below is one T cell receptor beta chain. Antigen unknown. This specimen comes from a study of Ad26.COV2.S vaccination and SARS-CoV-2 variants. As for the study in general: Donor was assigned to the Ad26.COV2.S arm of trial COV1001. Intramuscular Ad26.COV2.S doses were given once or twice, 56 days apart.

The treatment was: roughly 18 received Ad26.COV2.S at low or high dose, single or two shots; 5 received placebo; per-sample allocation not given. All samples were drawn on day 63, counting from the first vaccine or placebo injection. TCRdb keeps only in-frame clones here, not all; method: immunoSEQ multiplex PCR. The sample holds about 350,000 clones, approximately 90% seen once. Study-level points and caveats: Overall T cell responses may have been underestimated by the analyses of TCR breadth and depth.

The starting material was peripheral blood, obtained in a trial of Ad26.COV2.S vaccine versus placebo. The sequence was collected from a person between 18 and 65 years old who received the Ad26.COV2.S COVID-19 vaccine or a placebo.

In DNA form, the CDR3 reads TGTGCCAGCAGTAAAGGGATCAGGGCCGAAGAGACCCAGTACTTC. This gives the protein CASSKGIRAEETQYF. The chain links TRBV11-2 to TRBJ2-5; perhaps TRBD1 as D (5 bases). CDR1 is SGHAT and CDR2 is FQNNGV in the germline V gene. CDR3 size: 15 residues. V lost 6 bases to trimming and J lost 3 bases, with 17 bases between them. Full variable domain (remainder filled in from reference TRBV11-2 and TRBJ2-5): EAGVAQSPRYKIIEKRQSVAFWCNPISGHATLYWYQQILGQGPKLLIQFQNNGVVDDSQLPKDRFSAERLKGVDSTLKIQPAKLEDSAVYLCASSKGIRAEETQYFGPGTRLLVL.